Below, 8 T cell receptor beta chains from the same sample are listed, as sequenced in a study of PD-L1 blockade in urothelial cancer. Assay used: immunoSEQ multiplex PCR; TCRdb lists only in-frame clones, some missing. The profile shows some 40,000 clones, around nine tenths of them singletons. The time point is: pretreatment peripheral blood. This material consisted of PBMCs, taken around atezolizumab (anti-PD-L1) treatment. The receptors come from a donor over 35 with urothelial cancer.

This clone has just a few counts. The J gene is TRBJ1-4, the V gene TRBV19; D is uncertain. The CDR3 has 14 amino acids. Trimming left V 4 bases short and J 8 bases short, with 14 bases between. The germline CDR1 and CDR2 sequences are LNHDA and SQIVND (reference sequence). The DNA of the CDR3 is TGTGCCAGTAGTAAGGGAGGCCGGAACGAAAAACTGTTTTTT. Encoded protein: CASSKGGRNEKLFF.

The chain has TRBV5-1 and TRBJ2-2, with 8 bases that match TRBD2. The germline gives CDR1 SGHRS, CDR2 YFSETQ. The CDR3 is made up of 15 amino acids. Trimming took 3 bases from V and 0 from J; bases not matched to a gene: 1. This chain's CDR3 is CASSWGLANTGELFF. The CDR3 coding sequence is TGCGCCAGCAGCTGGGGACTAGCGAACACCGGGGAGCTGTTTTTT.

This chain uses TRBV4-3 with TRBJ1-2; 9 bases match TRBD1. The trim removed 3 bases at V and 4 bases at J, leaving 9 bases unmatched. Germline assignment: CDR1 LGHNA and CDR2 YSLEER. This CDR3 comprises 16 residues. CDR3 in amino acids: CASSQGQGPSTYGYTF. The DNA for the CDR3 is TGCGCCAGCAGCCAGGGACAGGGACCCAGTACCTATGGCTACACCTTC.

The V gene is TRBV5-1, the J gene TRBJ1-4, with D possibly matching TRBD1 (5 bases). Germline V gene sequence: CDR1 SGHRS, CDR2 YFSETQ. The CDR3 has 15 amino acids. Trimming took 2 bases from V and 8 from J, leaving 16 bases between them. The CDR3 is CASSFGPRAGEKLFF. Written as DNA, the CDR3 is TGCGCCAGCAGCTTTGGGCCCAGGGCAGGGGAAAAACTGTTTTTT.

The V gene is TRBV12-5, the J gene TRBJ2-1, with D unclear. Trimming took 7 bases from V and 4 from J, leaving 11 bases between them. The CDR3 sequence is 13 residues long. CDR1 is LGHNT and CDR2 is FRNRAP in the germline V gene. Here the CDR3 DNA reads TGTGCTAGTGCCCTGTGGAGTTACAATGAGCAGTTCTTC. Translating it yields CASALWSYNEQFF.

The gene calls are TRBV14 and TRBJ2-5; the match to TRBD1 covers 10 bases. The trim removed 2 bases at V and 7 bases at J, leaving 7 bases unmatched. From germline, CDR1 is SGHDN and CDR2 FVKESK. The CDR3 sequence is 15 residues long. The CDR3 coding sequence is TGTGCCAGCAGCCAAAGACAGGGGGCGCGTAGGACCCAGTACTTC. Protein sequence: CASSQRQGARRTQYF. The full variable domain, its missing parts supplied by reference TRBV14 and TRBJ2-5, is EAGVTQFPSHSVIEKGQTVTLRCDPISGHDNLYWYRRVMGKEIKFLLHFVKESKQDESGMPNNRFLAERTGGTYSTLKVQPAELEDSGVYFCASSQRQGARRTQYFGPGTRLLVL.

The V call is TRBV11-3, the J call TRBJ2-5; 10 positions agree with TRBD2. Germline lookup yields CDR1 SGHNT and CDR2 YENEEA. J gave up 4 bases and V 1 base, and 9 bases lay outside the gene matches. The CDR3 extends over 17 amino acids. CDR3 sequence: CASSLGVRASGRETQYF. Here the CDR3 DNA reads TGTGCCAGCAGCTTAGGGGTGCGGGCTAGCGGGAGAGAGACCCAGTACTTC.

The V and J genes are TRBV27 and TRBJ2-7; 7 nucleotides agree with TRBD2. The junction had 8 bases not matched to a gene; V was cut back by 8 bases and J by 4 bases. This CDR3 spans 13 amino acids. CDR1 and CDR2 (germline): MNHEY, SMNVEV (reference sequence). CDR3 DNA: TGTGCCAGCGGGAGGGCACCCCCTTACGAGCAGTACTTC. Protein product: CASGRAPPYEQYF.